This TCR beta chain was obtained from a study of OX40 agonist ivuxolimab in advanced cancers. Some clones are missing from TCRdb's copy, which holds only in-frame ones; the method was immunoSEQ multiplex PCR. The sample has about 50,000 clones, about 90% seen once; the top ten hold about 3.7%. J was trimmed by 2 bases and V by 7 bases; bases with no gene match: 11. The germline V gene has CDR1 MDHEN and CDR2 SYDVKM. The CDR3 has 16 residues. The source of this sequence is an adult with an advanced solid tumor such as melanoma, head and neck, liver or kidney cancer. This sample comprised CD4+ or CD8+ T cells sorted from blood, obtained in a trial of the OX40 agonist ivuxolimab. V and J are TRBV28 and TRBJ2-4; 7 bases map to TRBD1. The CDR3 sequence is CASNFDRVGTKNIQYF. The CDR3, as DNA: TGTGCCAGCAATTTCGACAGGGTTGGAACCAAAAACATTCAGTACTTC.